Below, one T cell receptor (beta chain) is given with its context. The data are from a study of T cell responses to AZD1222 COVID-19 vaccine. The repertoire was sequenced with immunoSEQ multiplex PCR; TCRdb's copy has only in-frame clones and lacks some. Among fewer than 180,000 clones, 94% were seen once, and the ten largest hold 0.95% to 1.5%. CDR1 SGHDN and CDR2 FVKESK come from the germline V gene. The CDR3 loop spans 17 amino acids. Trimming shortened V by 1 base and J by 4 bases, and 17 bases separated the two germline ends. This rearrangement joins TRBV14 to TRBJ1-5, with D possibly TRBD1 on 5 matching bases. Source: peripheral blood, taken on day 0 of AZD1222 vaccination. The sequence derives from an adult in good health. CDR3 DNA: TGTGCCAGCAGCCAAGTGTCGGGCGACAGCTATAATCAGCCCCAGCATTTT. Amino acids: CASSQVSGDSYNQPQHF.